Below, 24 T cell receptor beta chains from the same sample are listed, as sequenced in a study of graft-versus-host responses after intestinal transplantation. No antigens are known for them. Assay used: immunoSEQ multiplex PCR; TCRdb lists only in-frame clones, some missing. The table records tens of thousands of clones, over 75% of them present only once. The source material was unstimulated CD4+ T cells sorted from spleen or lymph node cells, sampled before transplant. These receptors all come from a human donor who was the organ donor for an intestinal transplant.

V is TRBV29-1 and J is TRBJ1-4, with TRBD1 identical over 7 bases. Germline V lookup: CDR1 SQVTM, CDR2 ANQGSEA. The trim removed 6 bases at V and 2 bases at J, leaving 6 bases unmatched. This CDR3 has 14 residues. CDR3 nucleotide sequence: TGCAGCGTACCAGGGGGAGTGACTAATGAAAAACTGTTTTTT. Protein product: CSVPGGVTNEKLFF.

A few counts support this clone. V and J are TRBV6-1 and TRBJ2-1; 7 bases agree with TRBD1. V gave up 3 bases and J gave up 1 base; unmatched junction bases: 6. From germline, CDR1 is MNHNS and CDR2 SASEGT. This CDR3 region has 16 residues. The chain's CDR3 is CASSDQRTGSYNEQFF. In nucleotides, the CDR3 is TGTGCCAGCAGTGATCAGAGGACAGGTTCCTACAATGAGCAGTTCTTC.

The chain recombines TRBV27 with TRBJ2-2; D possibly corresponds to TRBD1 (5 bases). Germline V gives CDR1 MNHEY, CDR2 SMNVEV (reference sequence). The CDR3 runs 15 residues. V gave up 6 bases and J gave up 3 bases, with 14 bases separating them. In nucleotides, the CDR3 is TGTGCCAGCAGGATAGGAACAGGAGACACCGGGGAGCTGTTTTTT. This gives the protein CASRIGTGDTGELFF.

This chain joins TRBV6-1 and TRBJ2-7, with 8 bases that match TRBD2. J gave up 3 bases and V 3 bases, and 7 bases lay outside the gene matches. Germline-derived CDR1 and CDR2 are MNHNS and SASEGT. CDR3 length: 15 amino acids. CDR3 nucleotides: TGTGCCAGCAGTGATCCGGGACTAGGGGGCTACGAGCAGTACGTC. It specifies CASSDPGLGGYEQYV.

This clone has just a few counts. The rearrangement uses TRBV5-6 and TRBJ1-2; D unclear. Between the trimmed V and J ends, which lost 0 bases and 1 base, there was a span of 16 bases. Germline V gene lookup returns CDR1 SGHDT and CDR2 YYEEEE. The CDR3 loop spans 17 amino acids. CDR3: CASSLGETRLVNYGYTF. The CDR3 nucleotides are TGTGCCAGCAGCTTGGGTGAGACACGGCTGGTTAACTATGGCTACACCTTC.

As for this clone: Different DNA sequences within this sample yield the same CDR3. This chain connects TRBV25-1 to TRBJ2-3; weak D call: TRBD2 (5 bases). The CDR3 runs to 13 residues. The V gene lost 3 bases and the J gene lost 5 bases, with 9 bases spanning the gap. The germline V gene encodes CDR1 MGHDK and CDR2 SYGVNS. The CDR3 nucleotides read TGTGCCAGCAGTGAGACGGGGAGAGATACGCAGTATTTT. Translated, it gives CASSETGRDTQYF.

The V gene is TRBV5-3, the J gene TRBJ1-6; 7 bases match TRBD1. TRBV5-3 qualifies as an ORF whose function is uncertain. The J segment lost 6 bases and the V segment lost 4 bases, leaving 10 bases of the junction unmatched. The CDR3 loop spans 16 amino acids. CDR3 sequence (DNA): TGTGCCAGAAGCAATTCTTACAGGGGCGTTAATTCACCCCTCCACTTT. Protein sequence: CARSNSYRGVNSPLHF.

The chain couples TRBV30 to TRBJ1-4, with TRBD1 matching 9 bases. The CDR3 is made up of 14 amino acids. The germline V gene encodes CDR1 GTSNPN and CDR2 SVGIG (reference sequence). V shed 2 bases, J shed 8 bases, and the junction held 6 bases outside the gene matches. The CDR3 DNA is TGTGCCTGGAGTTCCGGGACAGGGAGAGAAAAACTGTTTTTT. It translates to CAWSSGTGREKLFF. Full variable domain (rest looked up from reference TRBV30 and TRBJ1-4): SQTIHQWPATLVQPVGSPLSLECTVEGTSNPNLYWYRQAAGRGLQLLFYSVGIGQISSEVPQNLSASRPQDRQFILSSKKLLLSDSGFYLCAWSSGTGREKLFFGSGTQLSVL.

The chain joins TRBV30 to TRBJ1-5; D is uncertain. The CDR3 is 14 amino acids. Germline V gene lookup returns CDR1 GTSNPN and CDR2 SVGIG (reference sequence). Trimming left V 1 base short and J 5 bases short, with 12 bases between. Written as DNA, the CDR3 is TGTGCCTGGAGTGACCTGGCAGGCGATCAGCCCCAGCATTTT. Amino acids: CAWSDLAGDQPQHF.

This chain joins TRBV9 and TRBJ2-3, with 15 positions matching TRBD2. This CDR3 has 17 residues. Germline V gene sequence: CDR1 SGDLS, CDR2 YYNGEE. V dropped 3 bases and J dropped 5; count of bases not matched to a gene: 7. The CDR3 region is CASSAGLAGGPVDTQYF. DNA of the CDR3: TGTGCCAGCAGCGCCGGACTAGCGGGGGGGCCGGTAGATACGCAGTATTTT.

This clone has only a few counts. This chain uses TRBV5-6 with TRBJ2-7; a weak D match, TRBD1 (5 bases). Germline CDR1 reads SGHDT; CDR2 reads YYEEEE. Trimming pared 2 bases from V and 1 base from J, leaving 10 bases between. The CDR3 covers 14 residues. In nucleotides, the CDR3 is TGTGCCAGCAGCTTCCTTGGACAATCCTACGAGCAGTACGTC. It encodes CASSFLGQSYEQYV.

The chain carries TRBV21-1 and TRBJ1-6; the table's D call, TRBD1, has no DNA check behind it. TRBV21-1 represents a pseudogene. This CDR3 spans 14 amino acids. The CDR3 spells CASSNSPGFSPLHF. In DNA, the CDR3 is TGTGCCAGCAGCAACAGCCCAGGGTTCTCACCCCTCCACTTT.

The genes are TRBV6-1 and TRBJ2-3; 11 nucleotides align to TRBD2. Germline CDR1 is MNHNS and CDR2 is SASEGT. The CDR3 runs 15 residues. V was pared by 4 bases and J by 3 bases, with 3 bases of the junction left unmatched. The CDR3 reads CASSVTSGGTDTQYF. The CDR3 nucleotides read TGTGCCAGCAGTGTCACTAGCGGGGGAACAGATACGCAGTATTTT.

This chain joins TRBV7-9 and TRBJ2-1; D is uncertain. The germline V gene encodes CDR1 SEHNR and CDR2 FQNEAQ (reference sequence). V was cut by 5 bases and J by 0 bases, with 11 bases left in between. The CDR3 has 15 residues. The CDR3 loop is CASSPRFGSYNEQFF. The CDR3 nucleotides are TGTGCCAGCAGCCCCCGGTTCGGCTCCTACAATGAGCAGTTCTTC.

V and J are TRBV4-3 and TRBJ2-1, with 8 bases matching TRBD2. The CDR3 has 16 residues. Germline V CDR1 and CDR2: LGHNA, YSLEER. Trimming at V came to 1 base and at J to 2 bases, leaving 4 bases not matched to a gene. The CDR3 nucleotides are TGCGCCAGCAGCCAAGGCCAGCGGGGGACCTACAATGAGCAGTTCTTC. Translation gives CASSQGQRGTYNEQFF.

The chain has TRBV28 and TRBJ2-2, with TRBD2 as a possible D gene (6 bases). CDR3 length: 15 residues. V lost 7 bases to trimming and J lost 8 bases, with 20 bases between them. Germline assignment: CDR1 MDHEN and CDR2 SYDVKM. CDR3 sequence: CASNLNSEGRGELFF. CDR3 nucleotide sequence: TGTGCCAGCAACCTGAACTCGGAAGGGAGGGGGGAGCTGTTTTTT.

This sequence joins TRBV5-6 and TRBJ2-3, with D possibly matching TRBD1 (6 bases). V shed 4 bases and J shed 2 bases, with 17 bases lying between them. CDR1 and CDR2 (germline): SGHDT, YYEEEE. This CDR3 comprises 16 residues. This CDR3 is CASSPDGRGPTDTQYF. CDR3 DNA: TGTGCCAGCAGCCCGGACGGCAGGGGACCCACAGATACGCAGTATTTT.

V is TRBV5-1 and J is TRBJ2-5; D remains ambiguous. The CDR3 is 12 amino acids. V lost 2 bases to trimming and J lost 0 bases, with 2 bases between them. Germline V gene sequence: CDR1 SGHRS, CDR2 YFSETQ. The CDR3 here is CASSFNQETQYF. CDR3 DNA sequence: TGCGCCAGCAGCTTTAACCAAGAGACCCAGTACTTC.

This chain joins TRBV6-1 and TRBJ1-2; D might be TRBD1 (6 bases). V lost 4 bases, J lost 7 bases, and 16 bases lay in between. CDR1 is MNHNS, CDR2 SASEGT, per germline. The CDR3 extends over 14 amino acids. The CDR3 nucleotides read TGTGCCAGCAGTGCAAACAGGGATAGGGCTGGCTACACCTTC. It codes for CASSANRDRAGYTF.

The V call is TRBV27, the J call TRBJ2-7, with D possibly matching TRBD2 (5 bases). Germline V gives CDR1 MNHEY, CDR2 SMNVEV (reference sequence). The V end was cut by 5 bases, the J end by 3 bases, with 14 bases between. The CDR3 is 14 residues long. The DNA of the CDR3 is TGTGCCAGCAGTCCAGACTATCACCTCTACGAGCAGTACGTC. This gives the protein CASSPDYHLYEQYV.

This chain links TRBV6-1 with TRBJ2-3; the match to TRBD1 covers 7 bases. This CDR3 has 15 residues. CDR1 and CDR2 (germline): MNHNS, SASEGT. With V trimmed by 4 bases and J by 4 bases, 8 bases remained unmatched. Here the CDR3 DNA reads TGTGCCAGCAGTGGACAGGGCCACGGGGCAGATACGCAGTATTTT. It is translated as CASSGQGHGADTQYF.

The genes are TRBV18 and TRBJ1-2; no firm D call. From germline, CDR1 is KGHSH and CDR2 LQKENI. This CDR3 has 16 residues. Trimming shortened V by 6 bases and J by 4 bases, and 21 bases separated the two germline ends. CDR3: CASSPERGLPSYGYTF. The CDR3, as DNA: TGTGCCAGCTCCCCTGAGAGAGGTCTCCCATCCTATGGCTACACCTTC.

This chain joins TRBV5-1 and TRBJ2-3; TRBD2 might be the D (5 bases). The CDR3 extends over 15 amino acids. The V gene's germline CDR1 is SGHRS and CDR2 YFSETQ. V was shortened by 7 bases and J by 0 bases, with 15 bases between the two germline ends. Here the CDR3 reads CASETKPSSTDTQYF. DNA for the CDR3: TGCGCCAGCGAGACTAAGCCATCTAGCACAGATACGCAGTATTTT.

This chain links TRBV15 with TRBJ2-3; the match to TRBD2 covers 9 bases. Trimming took 0 bases from V and 2 from J; bases not matched to a gene: 3. Germline assignment: CDR1 LNHNV and CDR2 YYDKDF (reference sequence). There are 16 residues in the CDR3. The CDR3 is CATSRERGGNTDTQYF. As DNA, the CDR3 is TGTGCCACCAGCAGAGAGCGGGGGGGAAACACAGATACGCAGTATTTT.